These T cell receptor beta chains were read from a single sample in a study of blood T cells in healthy people across ages. TCRdb re-called the 5' RACE reads with MiXCR, one entry per CDR3 protein. The data show about 380,000 distinct CDR3 sequences, 52% seen once. Sequencing input: blood. The receptors here all came from a man aged 55 to 70 in good health. CDR3s include the opening cysteine and the closing phenylalanine or tryptophan. The D gene is left open where the match is weak. Clone size, where shown, is once, few, many, or a class for clones that have expanded.

CDR3 | DNA | J | V | size | D
CASSSTDSLNTEAFF | TGTGCCAGCAGTAGCACGGACAGTCTGAACACTGAAGCTTTCTTT | TRBJ1-1 | TRBV6-6 | NA | NA
CASSRQPLLYNEQFF | TGTGCCAGCAGCAGACAGCCCCTCTTATACAATGAGCAGTTCTTC | TRBJ2-1 | TRBV27 | NA | NA
CASSEHRGGYTF | TGTGCCAGCAGCGAGCACAGGGGGGGCTACACCTTC | TRBJ1-2 | TRBV7-9 | NA | TRBD1
CASSLEGRAGTSTDTQYF | TGCGCCAGCAGCTTGGAAGGTAGGGCAGGGACTAGCACAGATACGCAGTATTTT | TRBJ2-3 | TRBV5-1 | few | NA
CASGVGGNQPQHF | TGTGCTAGTGGGGTGGGGGGCAATCAGCCCCAGCATTTT | TRBJ1-5 | TRBV12-5 | few | NA
CASSQGTSYEQYF | TGCGCCAGCAGCCAAGGGACTAGTTACGAGCAGTACTTC | TRBJ2-7 | TRBV4-3 | many | TRBD2
CASSRLPQASQETQYF | TGTGCCAGCAGTCGTTTACCACAGGCTTCCCAAGAGACCCAGTACTTC | TRBJ2-5 | TRBV7-2 | few | NA
CSAGDKNYGYTF | TGCAGTGCTGGAGACAAAAACTATGGCTACACCTTC | TRBJ1-2 | TRBV20-1 | NA | NA
CASSLGSGVGTDVQYF | TGTGCCAGCAGTTTAGGATCGGGAGTGGGCACAGATGTGCAGTATTTT | TRBJ2-3 | TRBV12-3/TRBV12-4 | NA | NA
CASSFAGTGGSTDTQYF | TGCGCCAGCAGCTTCGCCGGGACAGGGGGAAGCACAGATACGCAGTATTTT | TRBJ2-3 | TRBV5-1 | NA | TRBD1
CASSVFSRTGKPFVAKNIQYF | TGTGCCAGCAGCGTATTCTCACGGACAGGGAAGCCTTTCGTGGCCAAAAACATTCAGTACTTC | TRBJ2-4 | TRBV9 | NA | TRBD1
CASSPRNRLAGETQYF | TGTGCCAGCAGCCCCAGGAACAGACTAGCAGGGGAGACCCAGTACTTC | TRBJ2-5 | TRBV9 | NA | TRBD2
CSGDRGGETQYF | TGCAGCGGCGACAGGGGTGGAGAGACCCAGTACTTC | TRBJ2-5 | TRBV29-1 | NA | TRBD1
CASSYGSSYYEQYF | TGTGCCAGCAGTTACGGTTCTAGCTACTACGAGCAGTACTTC | TRBJ2-7 | TRBV6-5 | NA | NA
CASSLVSGTSDEQFF | TGTGCCAGCAGCTTAGTTAGTGGGACTTCTGATGAGCAGTTCTTC | TRBJ2-1 | TRBV11-2 | NA | NA
CASSPEQGFQETQYF | TGCGCCAGCAGCCCTGAACAGGGGTTCCAAGAGACCCAGTACTTC | TRBJ2-5 | TRBV4-3 | NA | TRBD1
CARARPKETQYF | TGTGCCAGGGCCCGTCCAAAAGAGACCCAGTACTTC | TRBJ2-5 | TRBV21-1 | few | NA
CSVDTGTDNQPQHF | TGCAGCGTTGACACCGGGACAGATAATCAGCCCCAGCATTTT | TRBJ1-5 | TRBV29-1 | NA | TRBD1
CASSHSGLQETQYF | TGTGCTAGCAGCCACAGCGGGCTCCAAGAGACCCAGTACTTC | TRBJ2-5 | TRBV7-7 | few | NA
CATGRAGGTNEQFF | TGTGCCACGGGCCGCGCGGGAGGGACCAATGAGCAGTTCTTC | TRBJ2-1 | TRBV24-1 | once | TRBD2
CASSPSRGGSPNTGELFF | TGTGCCAGCTCACCGTCTCGGGGCGGTTCTCCGAACACCGGGGAGCTGTTTTTT | TRBJ2-2 | TRBV18 | few | NA
CASSEALWTEQYF | TGTGCCAGCAGTGAAGCCCTTTGGACGGAGCAGTACTTC | TRBJ2-7 | TRBV25-1 | NA | NA
CTSSSGTGEAEQYF | TGTACCAGCAGTTCCGGGACAGGGGAAGCCGAGCAGTACTTC | TRBJ2-7 | TRBV6-5 | NA | TRBD1